This T cell receptor (beta chain) is drawn from a study of blood T cell repertoires in COVID-19. Looking at the study overall: T cells, B-cell-depleted T cells, or PBMCs supplied cDNA or gDNA.

Some clones are missing from TCRdb's copy, which holds only in-frame ones; the method was immunoSEQ multiplex PCR. The data contain about 300,000 clones, more than 70% of them seen just once; the ten biggest clones take up approximately 1.3%. This receptor was obtained from a woman between 45 and 65 years old with acute or convalescent COVID-19. Sequenced: peripheral blood.

Written as DNA, the CDR3 is TGTGCCAGCAGCAGGACAGTTGGGGGTTCACCCCTCCACTTT. Its translation: CASSRTVGGSPLHF. The chain combines TRBV7-9 with TRBJ1-6; D may be TRBD1 (6 bases). Germline V CDR1 and CDR2: SEHNR, FQNEAQ (reference sequence). V was shortened by 5 bases and J by 9 bases, with 14 bases between the two germline ends. The CDR3 runs 14 residues.